A single sample gave rise to the 6 T cell receptor beta chains below, sequenced in a study of lung T cells in sarcoidosis with Löfgren's syndrome. TCRdb itself ran the reads through MiXCR, one entry per CDR3 protein. The repertoire holds more than 8,000 distinct CDR3 sequences, with just under 20% as singletons. The sample taken for sequencing was CD4+ T cells from bronchoalveolar lavage. The receptors were sampled from a human donor with sarcoidosis (Löfgren's syndrome or another form), or a control subject (not recorded which).

This clonotype was observed a few times. This sequence joins TRBV6-1 and TRBJ2-7, with D possibly matching TRBD2 (5 bases). This CDR3 comprises 16 residues. V was cut by 8 bases and J by 0 bases, with 20 bases left in between. Germline V lookup: CDR1 MNHNS, CDR2 SASEGT. The CDR3 coding sequence is TGTGCCAGCGGGAGAGGTAGGGCTCGTGTCTCCTACGAGCAGTACTTC. Translation gives CASGRGRARVSYEQYF.

The V gene is TRBV24-1, the J gene TRBJ2-1, with 10 bases matching TRBD1. This CDR3 contains 17 residues. The V gene end was trimmed by 7 bases and the J gene end by 9 bases; junction bases not matched to a gene: 17. CDR1 and CDR2 from the germline V gene are KGHDR and SFDVKD. CDR3 amino acids: CATSGLGRTGGEGEQFF. The CDR3 nucleotides read TGTGCCACCAGCGGCTTAGGGAGGACAGGGGGTGAGGGTGAGCAGTTCTTC.

Sample share makes this clonotype medium-sized. V and J are TRBV15 and TRBJ2-6; no clear D gene. The CDR3 is 15 residues long. Trimming took off 4 bases at V and 0 bases at J, with 7 bases between the two ends. The V gene's germline CDR1 is LNHNV and CDR2 YYDKDF (reference sequence). CDR3 protein: CATSIESSGANVLTF. CDR3 coding DNA: TGTGCCACCAGCATTGAGAGCTCTGGGGCCAACGTCCTGACTTTC. The full variable domain, with the rest looked up from reference TRBV15 and TRBJ2-6, is DAMVIQNPRYQVTQFGKPVTLSCSQTLNHNVMYWYQQKSSQAPKLLFHYYDKDFNNEADTPDNFQSRRPNTSFCFLDIRSPGLGDTAMYLCATSIESSGANVLTFGAGSRLTVL.

This clonotype was counted at least ten times. J is TRBJ1-6 and V is TRBV2; D may be TRBD1 (5 bases). The CDR3 is 20 residues long. Germline CDR1 and CDR2: SNHLY and FYNNEI. Trimming took 6 bases from V and 0 from J, leaving 24 bases between them. The CDR3 bases are TGTGCCAGCAGAAACAAGAGAGGGATGGGGCCCGGCTCCTATAATTCACCCCTCCACTTT. Translating gives CASRNKRGMGPGSYNSPLHF.

This clonotype came up many times. The chain has TRBV6-2 or TRBV6-3 and TRBJ2-2; TRBD1 agrees at 7 bases. This CDR3 has 16 residues. Germline values: CDR1 MNHEY, CDR2 SVGEGT. V shed 4 bases and J 3 bases; nucleotides not matched to a gene: 8. The CDR3 DNA follows: TGTGCCAGCAGTTCCACCGTCGACAGGGACACCGGGGAGCTGTTTTTT. Translating it yields CASSSTVDRDTGELFF.

By proportion, this clonotype is large (0.1 to 1%). This chain uses TRBV27 with TRBJ1-1; TRBD1 might be the D (6 bases). The CDR3 totals 12 residues. Looked up from germline, CDR1 is MNHEY and CDR2 is SMNVEV (reference sequence). Trimming cost V 8 bases and J 14 bases, with 21 bases left between them. DNA of the CDR3: TGTGCCAGCGCTTTACCGGGGACATCGCCATTCTTT. Translating it yields CASALPGTSPFF.